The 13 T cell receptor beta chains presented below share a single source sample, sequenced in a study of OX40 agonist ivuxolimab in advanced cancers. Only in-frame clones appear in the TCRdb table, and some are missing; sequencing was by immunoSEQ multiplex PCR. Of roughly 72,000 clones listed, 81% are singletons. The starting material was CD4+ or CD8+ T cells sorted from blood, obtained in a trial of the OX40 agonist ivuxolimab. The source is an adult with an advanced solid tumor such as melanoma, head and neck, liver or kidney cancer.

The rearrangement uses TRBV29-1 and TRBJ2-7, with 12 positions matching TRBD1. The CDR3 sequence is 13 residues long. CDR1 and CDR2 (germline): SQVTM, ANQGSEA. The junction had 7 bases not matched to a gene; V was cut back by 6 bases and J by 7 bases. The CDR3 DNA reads TGCAGCGTAGGGACAGGGGGCTCGAAGGAGCAGTACTTC. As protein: CSVGTGGSKEQYF.

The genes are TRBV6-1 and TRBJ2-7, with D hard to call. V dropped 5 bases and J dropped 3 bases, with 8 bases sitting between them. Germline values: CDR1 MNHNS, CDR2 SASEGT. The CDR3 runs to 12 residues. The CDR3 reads CASSFDIYEQYF. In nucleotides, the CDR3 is TGTGCCAGCAGTTTCGACATCTACGAGCAGTACTTC.

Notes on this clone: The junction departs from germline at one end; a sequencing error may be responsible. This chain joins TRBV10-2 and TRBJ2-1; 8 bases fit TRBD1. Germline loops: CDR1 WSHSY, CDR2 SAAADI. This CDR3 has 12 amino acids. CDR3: CASSESQGASIF. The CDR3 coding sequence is TGCGCCAGCAGTGAGTCGCAGGGGGCTTCGATCTTC.

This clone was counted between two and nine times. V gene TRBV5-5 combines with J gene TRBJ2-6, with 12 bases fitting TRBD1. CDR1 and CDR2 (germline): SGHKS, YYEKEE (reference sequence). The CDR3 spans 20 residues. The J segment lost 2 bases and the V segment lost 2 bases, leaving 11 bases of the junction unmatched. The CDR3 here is CASSFSPFGTGGAGANVLTF. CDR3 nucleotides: TGTGCCAGCAGCTTCTCTCCGTTTGGGACAGGGGGCGCTGGGGCCAACGTCCTGACTTTC.

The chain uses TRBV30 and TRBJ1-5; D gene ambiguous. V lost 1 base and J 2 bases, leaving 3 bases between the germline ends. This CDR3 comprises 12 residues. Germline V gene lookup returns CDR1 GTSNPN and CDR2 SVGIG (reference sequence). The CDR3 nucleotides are TGTGCCTGGAGTGGGCGCAATCAGCCCCAGCATTTT. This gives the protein CAWSGRNQPQHF. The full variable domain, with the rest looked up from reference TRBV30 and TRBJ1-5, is SQTIHQWPATLVQPVGSPLSLECTVEGTSNPNLYWYRQAAGRGLQLLFYSVGIGQISSEVPQNLSASRPQDRQFILSSKKLLLSDSGFYLCAWSGRNQPQHFGDGTRLSIL.

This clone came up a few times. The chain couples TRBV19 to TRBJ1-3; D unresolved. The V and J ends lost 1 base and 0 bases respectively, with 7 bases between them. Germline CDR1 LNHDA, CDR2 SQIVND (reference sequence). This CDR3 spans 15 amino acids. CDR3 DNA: TGTGCCAGTAGTATAGGGCTCCACTCTGGAAACACCATATATTTT. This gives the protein CASSIGLHSGNTIYF.

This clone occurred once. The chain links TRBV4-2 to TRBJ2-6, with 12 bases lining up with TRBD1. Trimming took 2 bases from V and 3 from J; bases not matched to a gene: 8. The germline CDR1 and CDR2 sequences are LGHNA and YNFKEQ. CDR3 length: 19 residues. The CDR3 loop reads CASSQKRDRGPGGANVLTF. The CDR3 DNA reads TGTGCCAGCAGCCAAAAAAGGGACAGGGGGCCGGGTGGGGCCAACGTCCTGACTTTC.

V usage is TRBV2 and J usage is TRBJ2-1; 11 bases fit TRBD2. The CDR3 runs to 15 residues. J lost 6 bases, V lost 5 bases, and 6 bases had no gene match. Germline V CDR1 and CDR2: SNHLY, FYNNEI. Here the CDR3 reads CASSSLAGGFNEQFF. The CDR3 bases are TGTGCCAGCAGTTCTCTAGCGGGAGGATTCAATGAGCAGTTCTTC. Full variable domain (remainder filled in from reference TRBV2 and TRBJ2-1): EPEVTQTPSHQVTQMGQEVILRCVPISNHLYFYWYRQILGQKVEFLVSFYNNEISEKSEIFDDQFSVERPDGSNFTLKIRSTKLEDSAMYFCASSSLAGGFNEQFFGPGTRLTVL.

The CDR3 is CASRGRVNEKLFF. The CDR3 coding sequence is TGTGCCAGCAGAGGGAGGGTAAATGAAAAACTGTTTTTT. This chain joins TRBV2 and TRBJ1-4, with D hard to call. There are 13 residues in the CDR3. V shed 6 bases and J shed 5 bases, with 10 bases lying between them. Germline CDR1 and CDR2: SNHLY and FYNNEI. Based on the CDR3 plus reference TRBV2 and TRBJ1-4, the full variable domain is EPEVTQTPSHQVTQMGQEVILRCVPISNHLYFYWYRQILGQKVEFLVSFYNNEISEKSEIFDDQFSVERPDGSNFTLKIRSTKLEDSAMYFCASRGRVNEKLFFGSGTQLSVL.

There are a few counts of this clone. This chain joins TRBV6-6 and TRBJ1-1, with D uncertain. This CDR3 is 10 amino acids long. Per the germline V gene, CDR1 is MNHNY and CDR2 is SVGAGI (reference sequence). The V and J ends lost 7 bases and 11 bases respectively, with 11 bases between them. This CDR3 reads CASTGDSAFF. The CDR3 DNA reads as TGTGCCAGCACGGGAGACTCGGCTTTCTTT.

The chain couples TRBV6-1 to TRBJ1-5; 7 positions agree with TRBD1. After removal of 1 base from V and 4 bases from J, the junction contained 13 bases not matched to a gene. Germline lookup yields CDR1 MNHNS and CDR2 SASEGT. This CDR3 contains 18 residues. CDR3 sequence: CASSEDPTGMRVNQPQHF. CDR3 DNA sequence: TGTGCCAGCAGTGAAGACCCGACAGGGATGAGGGTGAATCAGCCCCAGCATTTT.

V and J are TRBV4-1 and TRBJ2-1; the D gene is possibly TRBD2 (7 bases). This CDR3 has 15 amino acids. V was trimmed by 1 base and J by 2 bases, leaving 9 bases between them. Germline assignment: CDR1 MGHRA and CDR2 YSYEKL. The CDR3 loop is CASSQARGPYNEQFF. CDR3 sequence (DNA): TGCGCCAGCAGCCAAGCGCGGGGGCCCTACAATGAGCAGTTCTTC.

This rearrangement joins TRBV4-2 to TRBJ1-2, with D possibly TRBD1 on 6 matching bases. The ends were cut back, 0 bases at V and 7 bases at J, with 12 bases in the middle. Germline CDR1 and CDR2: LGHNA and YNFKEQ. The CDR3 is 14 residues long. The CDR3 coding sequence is TGTGCCAGCAGCCAAGAACAGGGCCTCTCTGGCTACACCTTC. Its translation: CASSQEQGLSGYTF.